This TCR beta chain was sequenced during a study of T cell responses to AZD1222 COVID-19 vaccine. General study results and limits: It was only a handful of AZD1222 recipients who were seropositive at baseline.

The germline gives CDR1 SEHNR, CDR2 FQNEAQ (reference sequence). The CDR3 runs to 15 residues. On this clone: Its antigen remains unknown. The junction differs from germline at one of its ends, possibly a read error.

The assay was immunoSEQ multiplex PCR, and TCRdb's table has in-frame clones only and misses some. This sample has some 150,000 clones, with 90% to 95% found just once. The starting material was peripheral blood, obtained on day 0 of AZD1222 vaccination. This rearrangement joins TRBV7-9 to TRBJ1-4; 9 bases line up with TRBD1. The source of this sequence is an adult in good health. CDR3: CASTLGQGRGEKLFF. For the CDR3, the DNA is TGTGCCAGCACCTTAGGACAGGGGAGAGGGGAAAAACTGTTTTTT.